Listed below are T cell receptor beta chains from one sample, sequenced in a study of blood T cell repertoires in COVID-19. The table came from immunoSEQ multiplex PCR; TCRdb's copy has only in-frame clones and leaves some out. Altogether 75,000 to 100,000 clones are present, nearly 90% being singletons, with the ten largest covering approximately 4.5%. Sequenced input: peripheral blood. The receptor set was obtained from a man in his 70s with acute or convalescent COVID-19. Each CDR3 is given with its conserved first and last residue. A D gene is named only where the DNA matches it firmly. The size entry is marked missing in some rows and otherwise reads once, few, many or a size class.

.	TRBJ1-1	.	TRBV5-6	TGTGCCAGCAGCTCGGGTCGTTGGGGAGAGAACACTGAAGCTTTCTTT	CASSSGRWGENTEAFF
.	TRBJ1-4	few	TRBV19	TGTGCCAGTAGTATCGGAGGGGCTAGGACTAATGAAAAACTGTTTTTT	CASSIGGARTNEKLFF
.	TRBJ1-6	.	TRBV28	TGTGCCACCTATAAGACTTATAATTCACCCCTCCACTTT	CATYKTYNSPLHF
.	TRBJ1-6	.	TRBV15	TGTGCCACCAGTATTGGGGTAGTTTCAGGAGGAGGTAGTTCACCCCTCCACTTT	CATSIGVVSGGGSSPLHF
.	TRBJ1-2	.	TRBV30	TGTGCCTGGAGTTCCCCTAAGTGGGGCTACACCTTC	CAWSSPKWGYTF
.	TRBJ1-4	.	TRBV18	TGTGCCAGCTCACCACGTGTGGGGGCGTTTGATGAAAAACTGTTTTTT	CASSPRVGAFDEKLFF
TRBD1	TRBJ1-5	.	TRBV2	TGTGCCAGCATTGGGGACAGGGTTAATCAGCCCCAGCATTTT	CASIGDRVNQPQHF
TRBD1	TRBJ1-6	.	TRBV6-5	TGTGCCAGCAGAGACAGGGTAGATTCACCCCTCCACTTT	CASRDRVDSPLHF
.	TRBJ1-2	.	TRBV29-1	TGCAGCGTTGAGGTGACAGCTCCTCGCCAGGGCTACACCTTC	CSVEVTAPRQGYTF
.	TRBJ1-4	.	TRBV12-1	TGTGCCAGCCCTACAGGGGATTTGGCTAATGAAAAACTGTTTTTT	CASPTGDLANEKLFF
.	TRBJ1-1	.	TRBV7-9	TGTGCCAGCAGCCGCCGGGAGGACACTGAAGCTTTCTTT	CASSRREDTEAFF
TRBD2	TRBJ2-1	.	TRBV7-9	TGTGCCAGCAGCGCGAGCGGGGGGGCTTACAATGAGCAGTTCTTC	CASSASGGAYNEQFF
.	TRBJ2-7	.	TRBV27	TGTGCCAGCAGAAGACAGAACTACGAGCAGTACTTC	CASRRQNYEQYF
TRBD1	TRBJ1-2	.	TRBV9	TGTGCCAGCAGCCGAACCGGGACAGGAATTGGCTACACCTTC	CASSRTGTGIGYTF
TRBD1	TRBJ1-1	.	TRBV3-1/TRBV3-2	TGTGCCAGCAGCCGAAATCAGGGGGCGAGGGACACTGAAGCTTTCTTT	CASSRNQGARDTEAFF
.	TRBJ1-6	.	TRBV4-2	TGTGCCAGCAGCCAAGATCCACGGAGTTCGTCACCCCTCCACTTT	CASSQDPRSSSPLHF
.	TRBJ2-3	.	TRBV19	TGTGCCAGTAGTATAGGGGGGGTTAGCACAGATACGCAGTATTTT	CASSIGGVSTDTQYF
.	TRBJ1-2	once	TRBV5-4	TGTGCCAGCAGCACCGGAGGACAGAACACTAACTATGGCTACACCTTC	CASSTGGQNTNYGYTF
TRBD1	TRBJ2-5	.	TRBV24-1	TGTGCCACCAGTGCCACAGGGGGCGGAGAGACCCAGTACTTC	CATSATGGGETQYF
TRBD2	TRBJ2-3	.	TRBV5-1	TGCGCCAGCAGCTTGGTTCCTAGCGGGACGAGCACAGATACGCAGTATTTT	CASSLVPSGTSTDTQYF
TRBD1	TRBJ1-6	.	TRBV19	TGTGCCAGCTCCCCTCCGGGACAGGGATATTCACCCCTCCACTTT	CASSPPGQGYSPLHF
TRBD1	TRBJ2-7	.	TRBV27	TGTGCCAGCAGTTCCCCGGGACAGACATCCTACGAGCAGTACTTC	CASSSPGQTSYEQYF
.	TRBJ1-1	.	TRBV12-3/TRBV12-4	TGTGCCAGCAGTTTAATCGGGAACACTGAAGCTTTCTTT	CASSLIGNTEAFF
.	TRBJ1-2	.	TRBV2	TGTGCCAGCACCCCCGTGGGGGGGGATTACTATGGCTACACCTTC	CASTPVGGDYYGYTF
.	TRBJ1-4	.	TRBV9	TGTGCCAGCAGCGTAGACCCCCCCGGGGCAACTAATGAAAAACTGTTTTTT	CASSVDPPGATNEKLFF
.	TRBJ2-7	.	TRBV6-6	TGTGCCAGCAGCATTCGAGGAGGCTACGAGCAGTACTTC	CASSIRGGYEQYF
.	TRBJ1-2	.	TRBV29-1	TGCAGCGTTGAGGTCCGGGGGAGGGGCTATGGCTACACCTTC	CSVEVRGRGYGYTF
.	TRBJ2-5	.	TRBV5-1	TGCGCCAGCAGAGGACAGACATCCCAAGAGACCCAGTACTTC	CASRGQTSQETQYF